This entry lists 23 T cell receptor beta chains sequenced from one sample in a study of cytomegalovirus exposure and HLA in healthy donors. PCR amplification relied on 60 Vbeta primers (plus 13 Jbeta primers). The method was immunoSEQ multiplex PCR; TCRdb's version includes in-frame clones alone and lacks a portion of them. This table has about 150,000 clones, 50% to 75% appearing once. The specimen sequenced was PBMCs. All receptors derive from a woman aged 25 to 39 in good health and CMV-seropositive.

This clone appeared a few times. This chain joins TRBV7-8 and TRBJ1-2, with D perhaps TRBD1 (5 bases). The CDR3 is 15 amino acids. From germline, CDR1 is SGHVS and CDR2 FQNEAQ. V lost 3 bases and J 6 bases, leaving 17 bases between the germline ends. The CDR3: CASSFGANTPHGYTF. The CDR3 DNA follows: TGTGCCAGCAGCTTTGGGGCCAATACTCCCCATGGCTACACCTTC.

The chain joins TRBV6-5 to TRBJ2-5, with TRBD2 identical over 9 bases. Germline lookup yields CDR1 MNHEY and CDR2 SVGAGI. V was pared by 5 bases and J by 2 bases, with 9 bases of the junction left unmatched. This CDR3 comprises 16 residues. The CDR3 DNA follows: TGTGCCAGCAGTCACTTCGTAAGCGGGGGGCAAGAGACCCAGTACTTC. Translation gives CASSHFVSGGQETQYF.

By sample fraction, this clone is medium-sized (0.01 to 0.1%). Other DNA sequences of this sample code for an identical CDR3. J is TRBJ2-7 and V is TRBV5-4; a possible D gene is TRBD1 (5 bases). The germline V gene encodes CDR1 SGHNT and CDR2 YYREEE (reference sequence). CDR3 length: 14 amino acids. V was shortened by 4 bases and J by 2 bases, with 13 bases between the two germline ends. The CDR3 is CASSLQGGPYEQYF. CDR3 DNA sequence: TGTGCCAGCAGCCTTCAGGGTGGACCCTACGAGCAGTACTTC.

In nucleotides, the CDR3 is TGTGCCAGTAGTATAGGGACCCCCTACGGGGGACCTCAAGAGACCCAGTACTTC. It encodes CASSIGTPYGGPQETQYF. V gene TRBV19 combines with J gene TRBJ2-5, with D maybe TRBD2 (6 bases). The length of the CDR3 is 18 residues. The ends were cut back, 1 base at V and 2 bases at J, with 20 bases in the middle. CDR1 is LNHDA, CDR2 SQIVND, per germline (reference sequence).

The rearrangement links TRBV5-1 to TRBJ2-1; perhaps TRBD1 as D (5 bases). This CDR3 region has 14 residues. CDR1 SGHRS and CDR2 YFSETQ come from the germline V gene. V dropped 2 bases and J dropped 5 bases, with 11 bases sitting between them. CDR3 sequence reads: CASSFDRYNNEQFF. DNA for the CDR3: TGCGCCAGCAGCTTTGACAGATATAACAATGAGCAGTTCTTC. Together with reference TRBV5-1 and TRBJ2-1, the CDR3 gives the full variable domain: KAGVTQTPRYLIKTRGQQVTLSCSPISGHRSVSWYQQTPGQGLQFLFEYFSETQRNKGNFPGRFSGRQFSNSRSEMNVSTLELGDSALYLCASSFDRYNNEQFFGPGTRLTVL.

The chain links TRBV27 to TRBJ1-1; D is unresolved. Deletions cut 2 bases from V and 0 bases from J, with 4 bases between. Germline V gene lookup returns CDR1 MNHEY and CDR2 SMNVEV (reference sequence). The CDR3 has 13 residues. DNA for the CDR3: TGTGCCAGCAGTTTAATAGTGAACACTGAAGCTTTCTTT. This encodes CASSLIVNTEAFF.

The V gene is TRBV30, the J gene TRBJ2-1, with D possibly being TRBD1 (5 bases). V lost 4 bases and J lost 6, with 25 bases in between. The germline V gene has CDR1 GTSNPN and CDR2 SVGIG (reference sequence). This CDR3 is built from 17 residues. The CDR3 here is CAWTRNWWGSQGNEQFF. The CDR3 coding sequence is TGTGCCTGGACCAGGAACTGGTGGGGCAGTCAAGGCAATGAGCAGTTCTTC.

The J gene is TRBJ2-7, the V gene TRBV14; D might be TRBD1 (6 bases). Germline V gives CDR1 SGHDN, CDR2 FVKESK. The length of the CDR3 is 13 residues. V was pared by 5 bases and J by 6 bases, with 14 bases between. The CDR3 coding sequence is TGTGCCAGCAGCAGGCAGGGGTACGGCGAGCAGTACTTC. Amino acid sequence: CASSRQGYGEQYF.

The chain joins TRBV5-1 to TRBJ1-2; 8 positions match TRBD1. V gave up 2 bases and J gave up 8 bases; unmatched junction bases: 11. The CDR3 runs to 15 residues. The germline gives CDR1 SGHRS, CDR2 YFSETQ. The CDR3 DNA reads TGCGCCAGCAGCTTTCCTTCCGGACAGGGTGAGGGCTACACCTTC. It yields the protein CASSFPSGQGEGYTF.

This chain joins TRBV4-1 and TRBJ2-3, with 12 bases aligning to TRBD2. After removal of 3 bases from V and 2 bases from J, the junction contained 9 bases not matched to a gene. The CDR3 runs 18 residues. In germline, CDR1 is MGHRA, CDR2 YSYEKL. The CDR3 region has the DNA TGCGCCAGCAGCCAGGACATCCTAGCGGGAGGGTTCACAGATACGCAGTATTTT. Translation: CASSQDILAGGFTDTQYF.

The rearrangement joins TRBV7-2 to TRBJ2-3; D ambiguous. This CDR3 has 12 amino acids. Germline CDR1 is SGHTA and CDR2 is FQGNSA. V dropped 5 bases and J dropped 6 bases, with 9 bases sitting between them. CDR3 region: CASSPVSDTQYF. The CDR3 DNA sequence: TGTGCCAGCAGCCCCGTGTCCGATACGCAGTATTTT.

J is TRBJ2-3 and V is TRBV6-1; D not certain. This CDR3 is built from 12 residues. Germline CDR1 is MNHNS and CDR2 is SASEGT. Trimming stripped 3 bases from V and 7 bases from J, with 8 bases between. The CDR3 DNA reads as TGTGCCAGCAGTGAGCCGGTGTATACGCAGTATTTT. It encodes CASSEPVYTQYF.

The chain carries TRBV5-1 and TRBJ1-3; TRBD1 might be the D (6 bases). CDR3 length: 14 amino acids. The germline V gene has CDR1 SGHRS and CDR2 YFSETQ. Between the trimmed V and J ends, which lost 2 bases and 4 bases, there was a span of 10 bases. The DNA of the CDR3 is TGCGCCAGCAGCTTCAGTGGGGGCGGAAACACCATATATTTT. Amino acid sequence: CASSFSGGGNTIYF.

The V and J genes are TRBV5-1 and TRBJ2-7; TRBD1 aligns across 8 bases. This CDR3 has 15 residues. CDR1 is SGHRS, CDR2 YFSETQ, per germline. Trimming cost V 4 bases and J 0 bases; bases outside gene matches: 6. CDR3 sequence (DNA): TGCGCCAGCAGCCGGGGACAGGAAAGCTCCTACGAGCAGTACTTC. The encoded protein is CASSRGQESSYEQYF.

The gene calls are TRBV11-3 and TRBJ2-7, with TRBD2 matching 8 bases. The CDR3 runs 16 residues. Germline V gene lookup returns CDR1 SGHNT and CDR2 YENEEA. V dropped 5 bases and J dropped 5; count of bases not matched to a gene: 14. The CDR3: CASSPGGVLAVDEQYF. DNA for the CDR3: TGTGCCAGCAGCCCTGGCGGGGTACTAGCGGTTGACGAGCAGTACTTC.

The CDR3 region has the DNA TGTGCCAGCAGTCCTCCGGGACAGGGGGCGAACGAGCAGTACTTC. It is translated as CASSPPGQGANEQYF. The rearrangement links TRBV27 to TRBJ2-7; the match to TRBD1 covers 12 bases. The CDR3 totals 15 residues. From germline, CDR1 is MNHEY and CDR2 SMNVEV (reference sequence). Losses at the gene ends were 5 bases for V and 5 bases for J; bases not matched to a gene: 7.

The rearrangement uses TRBV28 and TRBJ1-1; D is unresolved. The CDR3 length is 13 residues. V was shortened by 5 bases and J by 0 bases, with 7 bases between the two germline ends. Per the germline V gene, CDR1 is MDHEN and CDR2 is SYDVKM. The CDR3 reads CASSGQLNTEAFF. CDR3 coding DNA: TGTGCCAGCAGTGGGCAATTGAACACTGAAGCTTTCTTT. Full variable domain (rest looked up from reference TRBV28 and TRBJ1-1): DVKVTQSSRYLVKRTGEKVFLECVQDMDHENMFWYRQDPGLGLRLIYFSYDVKMKEKGDIPEGYSVSREKKERFSLILESASTNQTSMYLCASSGQLNTEAFFGQGTRLTVV.

The genes are TRBV6-5 and TRBJ2-7; D ambiguous. This CDR3 has 14 amino acids. Trimming left V 2 bases short and J 0 bases short, with 8 bases between. Germline CDR1 and CDR2: MNHEY and SVGAGI. The CDR3 sequence: CASSYRSLSYEQYF. CDR3 in DNA: TGTGCCAGCAGTTACAGGAGCCTCTCCTACGAGCAGTACTTC.

This clone came up a few times. CDR3 in amino acids: CASSQETGYNEQFF. The CDR3 DNA reads TGTGCCAGCAGCCAAGAGACGGGGTACAATGAGCAGTTCTTC. The V and J genes are TRBV14 and TRBJ2-1; a possible D gene is TRBD2 (5 bases). The V end lost 0 bases, the J end lost 4 bases, and 7 bases lay between the germline ends. CDR3 length: 14 amino acids. Germline V gene sequence: CDR1 SGHDN, CDR2 FVKESK. The whole variable domain, remainder taken from reference TRBV14 and TRBJ2-1, is EAGVTQFPSHSVIEKGQTVTLRCDPISGHDNLYWYRRVMGKEIKFLLHFVKESKQDESGMPNNRFLAERTGGTYSTLKVQPAELEDSGVYFCASSQETGYNEQFFGPGTRLTVL.

This rearrangement joins TRBV7-2 to TRBJ1-2; D remains ambiguous. Germline V gene lookup returns CDR1 SGHTA and CDR2 FQGNSA. This CDR3 region has 15 residues. The V end lost 6 bases, the J end lost 3 bases, and 17 bases lay between the germline ends. The CDR3 bases are TGTGCCAGCAGTCAAGCGACGAGTGTTTACTATGGCTACACCTTC. This gives the protein CASSQATSVYYGYTF. Together with reference TRBV7-2 and TRBJ1-2, the CDR3 gives the full variable domain: GAGVSQSPSNKVTEKGKDVELRCDPISGHTALYWYRQSLGQGLEFLIYFQGNSAPDKSGLPSDRFSAERTGGSVSTLTIQRTQQEDSAVYLCASSQATSVYYGYTFGSGTRLTVV.

The V call is TRBV5-6, the J call TRBJ1-2, with 9 bases that match TRBD1. With V trimmed by 4 bases and J by 4 bases, 8 bases remained unmatched. This CDR3 is 15 amino acids long. The V gene's germline CDR1 is SGHDT and CDR2 YYEEEE. CDR3 DNA sequence: TGTGCCAGCAGCAACTCCGGGACAGGGCCCTATGGCTACACCTTC. As protein: CASSNSGTGPYGYTF.

This clone has just a few counts. The chain links TRBV13 to TRBJ2-7, with 8 bases that match TRBD2. Trimming removed 1 base from V and 5 bases from J; junction bases left unmatched: 7. Germline loops: CDR1 PRHDT, CDR2 FYEKMQ (reference sequence). The CDR3 is 15 residues long. The CDR3 protein is CASSLESGRPHEQYF. CDR3 DNA sequence: TGTGCCAGCAGCTTAGAGAGCGGGAGACCCCACGAGCAGTACTTC.

The V call is TRBV27, the J call TRBJ2-7, with TRBD2 as a possible D gene (5 bases). Trimming left V 9 bases short and J 4 bases short, with 13 bases between. CDR1 and CDR2 (germline): MNHEY, SMNVEV (reference sequence). The CDR3 covers 12 residues. The DNA for the CDR3 is TGTGCCAGTGGGCGAGGGAGTTACGAGCAGTACTTC. This gives the protein CASGRGSYEQYF.